Below are 24 T cell receptor beta chains sequenced from a single sample in a study of shared clonotypes between healthy human individuals (dated by TCRdb to the early 2020s). CD8 naive samples consisted of CD45RO-negative cells that were positively selected for CCR7, yielding a CD45RA+CCR7+ population without TemRA cells. Library generation was performed with the immunoSEQ multiplex PCR assay. Drawn from immuneACCESS, this table holds only the in-frame rearrangements with V and J called that TCRdb kept. Clones are partly lost; checked studies trace under half to an unresolved V gene and leave the rest unexplained. Within this sample are around 2.1 million clones, with 93% of them counted one time only. Over 1.5% of the sample goes to the ten largest clones. The specimen sequenced was naive CD8+ T cells from PBMCs. Read against the paper, the sample's cell subset or site label means: CD45RA+CCR7+. Receptors were obtained from a man younger than 35 in good health. Some clones in this sample may be carry-over from other donors' samples.

This rearrangement joins TRBV27 to TRBJ1-1, with TRBD1 as a possible D gene (5 bases). V gave up 9 bases and J gave up 1 base, with 18 bases separating them. The CDR3 length is 15 residues. Germline-derived CDR1 and CDR2 are MNHEY and SMNVEV (reference sequence). Here the CDR3 reads CASLLSGGTNTEAFF. The CDR3 nucleotides read TGTGCCAGTCTGCTAAGCGGGGGGACGAACACTGAAGCTTTCTTT.

This chain connects TRBV27 to TRBJ2-7, with 12 bases that match TRBD2. V was pared by 6 bases and J by 6 bases, with 9 bases of the junction left unmatched. Germline CDR1 reads MNHEY; CDR2 reads SMNVEV (reference sequence). CDR3 length equals 15 residues. The CDR3 DNA follows: TGTGCCAGCAGCACGAGACTAGCGGGAGTCTCCGAGCAGTACTTC. This gives the protein CASSTRLAGVSEQYF.

The chain joins TRBV11-2 to TRBJ2-5, with no clear D. The tail of the sequence fits TRBJ2-7 better, so the J call may be wrong. Germline V gene data show CDR1 as SGHAT and CDR2 as FQNNGV. This CDR3 has 14 residues. The DNA for the CDR3 is TGTGCCAGCAGCCCGACCCCGGGCGATCGCGAGCAGTACTTC. Amino acid sequence: CASSPTPGDREQYF.

The rearrangement uses TRBV5-1 and TRBJ2-3; 7 bases align to TRBD2. CDR3 length: 19 residues. J was trimmed by 0 bases and V by 4 bases; bases with no gene match: 17. CDR1 and CDR2 from the germline V gene are SGHRS and YFSETQ. CDR3 in amino acids: CASSLPPWAGDTSTDTQYF. The DNA for the CDR3 is TGCGCCAGCAGCCTGCCCCCCTGGGCGGGAGATACTAGCACAGATACGCAGTATTTT. Supplemented by reference TRBV5-1 and TRBJ2-3, the full variable domain reads KAGVTQTPRYLIKTRGQQVTLSCSPISGHRSVSWYQQTPGQGLQFLFEYFSETQRNKGNFPGRFSGRQFSNSRSEMNVSTLELGDSALYLCASSLPPWAGDTSTDTQYFGPGTRLTVL.

The V and J genes are TRBV27 and TRBJ1-1, with 7 bases that match TRBD1. V lost 3 bases and J lost 7; bases outside the gene matches: 14. The CDR3 covers 16 residues. Germline-derived CDR1 and CDR2 are MNHEY and SMNVEV (reference sequence). CDR3 residues: CASSFLIPTGPNEAFF. The CDR3 region has the DNA TGTGCCAGCAGTTTCCTCATCCCGACAGGGCCTAATGAAGCTTTCTTT.

The rearrangement joins TRBV11-2 to TRBJ2-1; TRBD1 is a possible D gene (5 bases). The CDR3 sequence is 12 residues long. Between the trimmed V and J ends, which lost 8 bases and 5 bases, there was a span of 10 bases. Germline V gene lookup returns CDR1 SGHAT and CDR2 FQNNGV. In nucleotides, the CDR3 is TGTGCCAGCCCCTCAGGGAACAATGAGCAGTTCTTC. Translation: CASPSGNNEQFF.

J is TRBJ2-7 and V is TRBV7-9; a possible D gene is TRBD2 (6 bases). V gave up 3 bases and J gave up 2 bases, with 11 bases separating them. The CDR3 runs 14 residues. Germline CDR1 is SEHNR and CDR2 is FQNEAQ (reference sequence). CDR3 in DNA: TGTGCCAGCAGCTTGGGACTTGACCCCTACGAGCAGTACTTC. This encodes CASSLGLDPYEQYF.

J is TRBJ2-4 and V is TRBV27; no clear D. The CDR3 loop spans 14 amino acids. V was clipped by 8 bases and J by 8 bases, with 19 bases between them. Germline CDR1 reads MNHEY; CDR2 reads SMNVEV (reference sequence). CDR3 nucleotide sequence: TGTGCCAGCGTCGACATCAATAACGAGGACATTCAGTACTTC. Amino acid sequence: CASVDINNEDIQYF.

This chain connects TRBV6-4 to TRBJ1-1, with a possible D match to TRBD1 (5 bases). The CDR3 has 17 amino acids. V lost 3 bases to trimming and J lost 1 base, with 18 bases between them. Per germline, CDR1 MRHNA and CDR2 SNTAGT. The DNA for the CDR3 is TGTGCCAGCAGTGAGGTCATGGCTGACAGCCCGAACACTGAAGCTTTCTTT. Its translation: CASSEVMADSPNTEAFF.

V gene TRBV9 combines with J gene TRBJ2-1; tentatively, D is TRBD2 (6 bases). The V and J ends lost 0 bases and 6 bases respectively, with 13 bases between them. This CDR3 contains 15 residues. Germline values: CDR1 SGDLS, CDR2 YYNGEE. This CDR3 is CASSVGGAAANEQFF. The DNA for the CDR3 is TGTGCCAGCAGCGTAGGCGGGGCGGCAGCCAATGAGCAGTTCTTC.

A remark on this clone: This specimen includes other DNA sequences encoding the same CDR3. This chain connects TRBV27 to TRBJ1-1; a weak D match, TRBD1 (5 bases). From germline, CDR1 is MNHEY and CDR2 SMNVEV (reference sequence). Deletions cut 6 bases from V and 5 bases from J, with 13 bases between. The CDR3 runs 13 residues. CDR3 DNA: TGTGCCAGCAGCCTCAGGGTGGGAACTGAAGCTTTCTTT. Protein sequence: CASSLRVGTEAFF.

This chain connects TRBV28 to TRBJ1-5; no definite D call. Trimming stripped 3 bases from V and 0 bases from J, with 12 bases between. Germline V gene sequence: CDR1 MDHEN, CDR2 SYDVKM. CDR3 length equals 16 residues. The chain's CDR3 is CASSFLGAFSNQPQHF. The CDR3 DNA reads as TGTGCCAGCAGTTTTCTAGGAGCGTTTAGCAATCAGCCCCAGCATTTT.

To note about this clone: This specimen includes other DNA sequences encoding the same CDR3. The rearrangement links TRBV4-1 to TRBJ2-3; TRBD2 might be the D (6 bases). Germline CDR1 MGHRA, CDR2 YSYEKL. V shed 0 bases and J shed 4 bases, with 8 bases lying between them. CDR3 length: 14 amino acids. The CDR3 sequence: CASSQDGGADTQYF. In DNA form, the CDR3 reads TGCGCCAGCAGCCAAGATGGCGGGGCAGATACGCAGTATTTT.

The V gene is TRBV15, the J gene TRBJ2-5, with 14 bases matching TRBD2. The CDR3 runs to 15 residues. Germline CDR1 reads LNHNV; CDR2 reads YYDKDF (reference sequence). V shed 5 bases, J shed 6 bases, and the junction held 5 bases outside the gene matches. The CDR3 DNA reads as TGTGCCACCAGCCAGCGGACTAGCGGGAGGAAGACCCAGTACTTC. Translation: CATSQRTSGRKTQYF.

The chain links TRBV4-1 to TRBJ1-2; D gene ambiguous. CDR1 is MGHRA and CDR2 is YSYEKL in the germline V gene. The CDR3 has 14 residues. V was pared by 1 base and J by 4 bases, with 10 bases between. The CDR3 DNA is TGCGCCAGCAGCCAAGTTCGCGAAGCCTATGGCTACACCTTC. Its protein is CASSQVREAYGYTF.

The V gene is TRBV4-3, the J gene TRBJ2-1; 12 bases agree with TRBD2. Trimming at V came to 5 bases and at J to 8 bases, leaving 4 bases not matched to a gene. Germline V lookup: CDR1 LGHNA, CDR2 YSLEER. This CDR3 contains 14 residues. In nucleotides, the CDR3 is TGCGCCAGCAGCGGACTAGCGGGATCTCATGAGCAGTTCTTC. As protein: CASSGLAGSHEQFF.

Of note for this clone: The same CDR3 can be traced to other DNA sequences in this sample. The V call is TRBV9, the J call TRBJ2-7; the match to TRBD2 covers 7 bases. This CDR3 has 15 amino acids. V trimming: 4 bases; J trimming: 3 bases; junction bases outside the gene matches: 10. Germline V gene sequence: CDR1 SGDLS, CDR2 YYNGEE. The CDR3 coding sequence is TGTGCCAGCAGCCCCTCTGGGGGGGTAAGCTACGAGCAGTACTTC. The encoded protein is CASSPSGGVSYEQYF.

This chain joins TRBV29-1 and TRBJ2-3; 8 bases map to TRBD1. The CDR3 totals 13 residues. Trimming took 6 bases from V and 1 from J; bases not matched to a gene: 3. The germline V gene encodes CDR1 SQVTM and CDR2 ANQGSEA. The CDR3 coding sequence is TGCAGCGTCCCGGGACAGGGCACAGATACGCAGTATTTT. The encoded protein is CSVPGQGTDTQYF.

This rearrangement joins TRBV28 to TRBJ1-5; D is ambiguous. V was cut by 7 bases and J by 3 bases, with 13 bases left in between. The CDR3 has 14 residues. Germline lookup yields CDR1 MDHEN and CDR2 SYDVKM. The CDR3 DNA reads as TGTGCCAGCATTAAACGCGCCTTCAATCAGCCCCAGCATTTT. It is translated as CASIKRAFNQPQHF.

The genes are TRBV4-1 and TRBJ2-5, with D unresolved. Trimming pared 3 bases from V and 7 bases from J, leaving 6 bases between. The CDR3 covers 11 residues. Germline V CDR1 and CDR2: MGHRA, YSYEKL. DNA of the CDR3: TGCGCCAGCAGCCAGCTGGGGACCCAGTACTTC. It encodes CASSQLGTQYF.

DNA of the CDR3: TGTGCCAGTAGTATCGGGACCGACTACTGGGGCACCTTC. Amino acids: CASSIGTDYWGTF. This rearrangement joins TRBV19 to TRBJ1-2; maybe TRBD1 (5 bases). Per the germline V gene, CDR1 is LNHDA and CDR2 is SQIVND (reference sequence). The CDR3 consists of 13 residues. V was trimmed by 3 bases and J by 13 bases, leaving 18 bases between them.

The chain carries TRBV2 and TRBJ2-3, with 10 bases matching TRBD2. This CDR3 has 18 residues. V lost 4 bases, J lost 1 base, and 11 bases stayed unmatched. CDR1 and CDR2 (germline): SNHLY, FYNNEI. CDR3 sequence reads: CASSGVAGGFLRTDTQYF. The DNA of the CDR3 is TGTGCCAGCAGTGGGGTAGCGGGAGGCTTTCTACGCACAGATACGCAGTATTTT.

About this clone: The sample has other DNA sequences that encode this CDR3 too. The V call is TRBV7-9, the J call TRBJ2-3; D is uncertain. This CDR3 has 11 amino acids. Trimming left V 5 bases short and J 0 bases short, with 0 bases between. Germline lookup yields CDR1 SEHNR and CDR2 FQNEAQ (reference sequence). CDR3 in amino acids: CASSSTDTQYF. The DNA of the CDR3 is TGTGCCAGCAGCAGCACAGATACGCAGTATTTT.

This clone was counted between two and nine times. The CDR3 loop is CASSRILGGNTEAFF. For the CDR3, the DNA is TGCGCCAGCAGCCGAATACTAGGGGGCAACACTGAAGCTTTCTTT. The chain has TRBV4-3 and TRBJ1-1; 7 bases line up with TRBD1. The CDR3 consists of 15 residues. CDR1 is LGHNA, CDR2 YSLEER, per germline. V shed 4 bases, J shed 2 bases, and the junction held 7 bases outside the gene matches.